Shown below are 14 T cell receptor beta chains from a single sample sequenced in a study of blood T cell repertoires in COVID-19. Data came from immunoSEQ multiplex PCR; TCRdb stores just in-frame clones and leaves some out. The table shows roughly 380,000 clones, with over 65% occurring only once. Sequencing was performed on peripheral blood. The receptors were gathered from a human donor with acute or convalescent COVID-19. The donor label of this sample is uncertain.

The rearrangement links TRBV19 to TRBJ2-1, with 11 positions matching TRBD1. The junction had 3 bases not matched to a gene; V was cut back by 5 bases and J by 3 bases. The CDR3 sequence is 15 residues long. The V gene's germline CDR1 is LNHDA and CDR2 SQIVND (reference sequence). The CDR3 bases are TGTGCCAGTAGTCCCGGGACAGGGGGCTACAATGAGCAGTTCTTC. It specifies CASSPGTGGYNEQFF. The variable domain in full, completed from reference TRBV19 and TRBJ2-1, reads DGGITQSPKYLFRKEGQNVTLSCEQNLNHDAMYWYRQDPGQGLRLIYYSQIVNDFQKGDIAEGYSVSREKKESFPLTVTSAQKNPTAFYLCASSPGTGGYNEQFFGPGTRLTVL.

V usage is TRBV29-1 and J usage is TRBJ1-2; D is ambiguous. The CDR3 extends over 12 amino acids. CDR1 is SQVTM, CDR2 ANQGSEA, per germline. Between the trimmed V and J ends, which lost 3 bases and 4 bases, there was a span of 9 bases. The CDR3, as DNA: TGCAGCGTTGAGGCGGGTTCCTATGGCTACACCTTC. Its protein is CSVEAGSYGYTF.

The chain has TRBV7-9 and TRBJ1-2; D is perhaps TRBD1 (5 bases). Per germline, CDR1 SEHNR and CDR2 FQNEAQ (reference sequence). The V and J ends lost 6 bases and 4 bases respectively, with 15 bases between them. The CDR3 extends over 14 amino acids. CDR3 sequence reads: CASRGPGHLYGYTF. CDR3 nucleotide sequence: TGTGCCAGCAGGGGCCCCGGACACCTCTATGGCTACACCTTC.

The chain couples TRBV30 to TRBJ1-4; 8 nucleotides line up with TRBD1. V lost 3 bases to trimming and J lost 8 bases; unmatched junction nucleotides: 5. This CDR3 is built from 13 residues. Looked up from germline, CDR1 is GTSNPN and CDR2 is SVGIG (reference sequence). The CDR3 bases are TGTGCCTGGAGAGGGACAGGTTTAGAAAAACTGTTTTTT. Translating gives CAWRGTGLEKLFF.

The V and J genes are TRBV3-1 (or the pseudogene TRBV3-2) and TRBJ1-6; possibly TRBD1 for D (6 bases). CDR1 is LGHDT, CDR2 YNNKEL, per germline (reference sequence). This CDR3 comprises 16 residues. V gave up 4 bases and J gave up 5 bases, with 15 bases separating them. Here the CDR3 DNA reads TGTGCCAGCAGCCTCCGGGACAAACTCAATAATTCACCCCTCCACTTT. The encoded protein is CASSLRDKLNNSPLHF.

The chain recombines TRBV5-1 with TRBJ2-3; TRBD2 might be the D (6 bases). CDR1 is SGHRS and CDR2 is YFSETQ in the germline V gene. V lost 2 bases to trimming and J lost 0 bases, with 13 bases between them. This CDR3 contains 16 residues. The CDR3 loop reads CASSFGRGTSTDTQYF. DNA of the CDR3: TGCGCCAGCAGCTTCGGTCGCGGGACTAGCACAGATACGCAGTATTTT.

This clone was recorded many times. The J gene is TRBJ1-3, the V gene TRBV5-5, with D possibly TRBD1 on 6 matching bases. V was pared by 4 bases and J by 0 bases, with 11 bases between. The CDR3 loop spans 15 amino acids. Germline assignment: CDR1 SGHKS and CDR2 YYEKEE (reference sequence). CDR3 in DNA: TGTGCCAGCAGCCCAGGGGCCGGCTCTGGAAACACCATATATTTT. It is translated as CASSPGAGSGNTIYF.

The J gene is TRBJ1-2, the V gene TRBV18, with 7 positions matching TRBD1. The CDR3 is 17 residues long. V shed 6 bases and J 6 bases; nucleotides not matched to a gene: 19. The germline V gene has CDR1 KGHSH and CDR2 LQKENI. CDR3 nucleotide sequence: TGTGCCAGCTCCTTCGGACAGGTAGCCCCAGTGGGTGATGGCTACACCTTC. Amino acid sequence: CASSFGQVAPVGDGYTF. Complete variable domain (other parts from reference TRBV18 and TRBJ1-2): NAGVMQNPRHLVRRRGQEARLRCSPMKGHSHVYWYRQLPEEGLKFMVYLQKENIIDESGMPKERFSAEFPKEGPSILRIQQVVRGDSAAYFCASSFGQVAPVGDGYTFGSGTRLTVV.

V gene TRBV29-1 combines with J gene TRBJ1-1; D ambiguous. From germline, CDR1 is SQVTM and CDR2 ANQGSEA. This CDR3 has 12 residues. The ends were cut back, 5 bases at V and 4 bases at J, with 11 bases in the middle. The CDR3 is CSVHADSTEAFF. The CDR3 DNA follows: TGCAGCGTTCATGCCGACTCCACTGAAGCTTTCTTT.

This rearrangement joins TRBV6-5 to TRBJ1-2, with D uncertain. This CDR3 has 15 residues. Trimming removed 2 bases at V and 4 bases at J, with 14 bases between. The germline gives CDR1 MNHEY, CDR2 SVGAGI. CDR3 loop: CASSYQLDGSYGYTF. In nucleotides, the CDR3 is TGTGCCAGCAGTTACCAGCTTGATGGGAGCTATGGCTACACCTTC.

The CDR3 DNA is TGTGCCAGCAGCCATCAGTGCGGTTGGGGCTACACCTTC. Its protein is CASSHQCGWGYTF. The V gene is TRBV5-7, the J gene TRBJ1-2; D uncertain. TRBV5-7 is labeled an ORF, and its function is uncertain. V dropped 4 bases and J dropped 8 bases, with 15 bases sitting between them. The CDR3 runs 13 residues.

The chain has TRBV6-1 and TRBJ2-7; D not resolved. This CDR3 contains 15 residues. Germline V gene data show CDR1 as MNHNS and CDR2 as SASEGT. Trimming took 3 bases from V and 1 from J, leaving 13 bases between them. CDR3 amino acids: CASSDPRRGSYEQYF. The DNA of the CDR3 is TGTGCCAGCAGTGACCCCCGGAGAGGTTCCTACGAGCAGTACTTC.

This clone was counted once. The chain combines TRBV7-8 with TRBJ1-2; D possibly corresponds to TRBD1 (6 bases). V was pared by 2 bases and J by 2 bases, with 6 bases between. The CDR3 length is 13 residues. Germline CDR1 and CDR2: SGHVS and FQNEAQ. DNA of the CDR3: TGTGCCAGCAGCTTACAGGGGAACTATGGCTACACCTTC. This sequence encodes CASSLQGNYGYTF.

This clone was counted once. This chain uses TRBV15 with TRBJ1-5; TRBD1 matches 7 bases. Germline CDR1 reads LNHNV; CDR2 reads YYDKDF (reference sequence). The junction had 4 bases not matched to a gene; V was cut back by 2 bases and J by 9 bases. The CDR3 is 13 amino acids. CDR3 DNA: TGTGCCACCAGCAGACAGGGGGGTGGGCCCCAGCATTTT. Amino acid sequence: CATSRQGGGPQHF. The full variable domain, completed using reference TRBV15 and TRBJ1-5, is DAMVIQNPRYQVTQFGKPVTLSCSQTLNHNVMYWYQQKSSQAPKLLFHYYDKDFNNEADTPDNFQSRRPNTSFCFLDIRSPGLGDTAMYLCATSRQGGGPQHFGDGTRLSIL.